This is a list of T cell receptor beta chains from one sample in a study of early T cells in non-severe SARS-CoV-2 infection. Each CDR3 protein is one row after TCRdb ran MiXCR on the 5' RACE reads. The table has some 61,000 distinct CDR3 sequences, approximately 13% seen once. Sequenced sample: whole blood. The source is an adult who was a healthcare worker with PCR-confirmed SARS-CoV-2 infection or an uninfected control (not recorded which). CDR3s include the opening cysteine and the closing phenylalanine or tryptophan. A D gene is named only where the DNA matches it firmly. Clone size is shown for a subset of rows, as once, few, many or a class of expanded clone.

clone size: few; J gene: TRBJ2-2; D gene: .; V gene: TRBV29-1; CDR3 DNA: TGCAGCGTTGAAGATCTAGTAGGGAGCGGGGAGCTGTTTTTT; CDR3 protein: CSVEDLVGSGELFF
clone size: few; J gene: TRBJ2-7; D gene: TRBD2; V gene: TRBV3-1; CDR3 DNA: TGTGCCAGCAGCCGGGGACTAACTGCGTACGAGCAGTACTTC; CDR3 protein: CASSRGLTAYEQYF
clone size: many; J gene: TRBJ2-2; D gene: .; V gene: TRBV9; CDR3 DNA: TGTGCCAGCAGCTTAACGGGAGCCGAAAGGACCGGGGAGCTGTTTTTT; CDR3 protein: CASSLTGAERTGELFF
clone size: many; J gene: TRBJ2-5; D gene: .; V gene: TRBV7-3; CDR3 DNA: TGTGCCAGCAGCCGAACTAGGGAAGAGACCCAGTACTTC; CDR3 protein: CASSRTREETQYF
clone size: many; J gene: TRBJ2-6; D gene: .; V gene: TRBV5-4; CDR3 DNA: TGTGCCAGCAGCCCGGAGTACGGGGCCAACGTCCTGACTTTC; CDR3 protein: CASSPEYGANVLTF
clone size: .; J gene: TRBJ2-5; D gene: .; V gene: TRBV24-1; CDR3 DNA: TGTGCCACAGATGGACTTCGCAAGCAAGAGACCCAGTACTTC; CDR3 protein: CATDGLRKQETQYF
clone size: many; J gene: TRBJ2-1; D gene: .; V gene: TRBV6-5; CDR3 DNA: TGTGCCAGCAGCTGGACTAACCTGAATGAGCAGTTCTTC; CDR3 protein: CASSWTNLNEQFF
clone size: many; J gene: TRBJ1-5; D gene: .; V gene: TRBV20-1; CDR3 DNA: TGCAGTGCGATAGGAAGGCTCAATCAGCCCCAGCATTTT; CDR3 protein: CSAIGRLNQPQHF
clone size: few; J gene: TRBJ2-5; D gene: TRBD2; V gene: TRBV20-1; CDR3 DNA: TGCAGTGCTAGAGGTCAAGGGACTAGCGGGAGCCTCGGGGAGACCCAGTACTTC; CDR3 protein: CSARGQGTSGSLGETQYF
clone size: .; J gene: TRBJ2-5; D gene: TRBD1; V gene: TRBV27; CDR3 DNA: TGTGCCAGCAGTTTCAGACAGGGGGACGAGACCCAGTACTTC; CDR3 protein: CASSFRQGDETQYF
clone size: .; J gene: TRBJ2-7; D gene: TRBD1; V gene: TRBV7-2; CDR3 DNA: TGTGCCAGCAGCCCGGACAGGCAGACCTACGAGCAGTACTTC; CDR3 protein: CASSPDRQTYEQYF
clone size: .; J gene: TRBJ2-7; D gene: .; V gene: TRBV29-1; CDR3 DNA: TGCAGCGTTGAAGATGGATACCGAGCTTCCTACGAGCAGTACTTC; CDR3 protein: CSVEDGYRASYEQYF
clone size: .; J gene: TRBJ2-6; D gene: TRBD2; V gene: TRBV4-1; CDR3 DNA: TGCGCCAGCACCGACAGGCTAGCGGGTGTTCACTCTGGGGCCAACGTCCTGACTTTC; CDR3 protein: CASTDRLAGVHSGANVLTF
clone size: few; J gene: TRBJ2-7; D gene: TRBD2; V gene: TRBV4-2; CDR3 DNA: TGTGCCAGCAGCCAGTTGGGACTAGCGGAGCAGTACTTC; CDR3 protein: CASSQLGLAEQYF
clone size: few; J gene: TRBJ2-3; D gene: .; V gene: TRBV4-3; CDR3 DNA: TGCGCCAGCAGCCGCACTAGACGCGGCACAGATACGCAGTATTTT; CDR3 protein: CASSRTRRGTDTQYF
clone size: few; J gene: TRBJ2-7; D gene: .; V gene: TRBV19; CDR3 DNA: TGTGCCAGTAGTGCCCGTTCCTACGAGCAGTACTTC; CDR3 protein: CASSARSYEQYF
clone size: few; J gene: TRBJ2-1; D gene: .; V gene: TRBV6-6; CDR3 DNA: TGTGCCAGCACCCGCGCGGTCAATGAGCAGTTCTTC; CDR3 protein: CASTRAVNEQFF
clone size: .; J gene: TRBJ2-7; D gene: TRBD2; V gene: TRBV12-3/TRBV12-4; CDR3 DNA: TGTGCCAGCAGTTTAGAACTAGCGGGAGAAGAGCAGTACTTC; CDR3 protein: CASSLELAGEEQYF